One and the same sample provided the 10 T cell receptor beta chains below, sequenced in a study of breast tumors, draining lymph nodes, adjacent tissues. Breast cancer patients provided tissue from their axillary draining lymph nodes. Using its own MiXCR run on the multiplex PCR reads, TCRdb lists one record per CDR3 protein. The profile shows 200,000 to 250,000 distinct CDR3 sequences, around 34% of them singletons. The specimen sequenced was axillary lymph node tissue. Source of these receptors: a female donor with breast cancer. Some clones in this sample may be carry-over from other donors' samples.

About this clonotype: The conserved phenylalanine or tryptophan normally closing the CDR3 is absent here, so this likely arose from a read error. It is unclear where the CDR3 begins or ends on the DNA, so no DNA is shown, and the CDR3 is as TCRdb lists it. The chain combines TRBV5-1 with TRBJ1-4. Germline V gene sequence: CDR1 SGHRS, CDR2 YFSETQ. The CDR3 numbers 10 amino acids, ends counted. The CDR3 spells CASSLAEGWD.

The rearrangement uses TRBV20-1 and TRBJ2-3; TRBD1 might be the D (7 bases). Germline CDR1 reads DFQATT; CDR2 reads SNEGSKA (reference sequence). Between the trimmed V and J ends, which lost 6 bases and 2 bases, there was a span of 21 bases. The length of the CDR3 is 16 residues. The CDR3 loop is CSAFDRVSGLTDTQYF. CDR3 coding DNA: TGCAGTGCGTTCGACAGGGTTAGCGGTCTCACAGATACGCAGTATTTT.

This clonotype was picked up many times. The chain carries TRBV25-1 and TRBJ1-2; no clear D gene. The CDR3 totals 12 residues. The germline V gene has CDR1 MGHDK and CDR2 SYGVNS. The V gene lost 4 bases and the J gene lost 7 bases, with 10 bases spanning the gap. CDR3 sequence (DNA): TGTGCCAGCAGTGGGACCAAAAGTGGCTACACCTTC. It encodes CASSGTKSGYTF.

Regarding this clonotype: This likely comes from a read error, as the CDR3 has no conserved phenylalanine or tryptophan at its end. No DNA is shown, since the ends of the CDR3 on it are uncertain; the CDR3 is the one TCRdb lists. The chain joins TRBV19 to TRBJ2-6; no check of the table's D call, TRBD1, against the DNA was made. CDR1 LNHDA and CDR2 SQIVND come from the germline V gene (reference sequence). 13 amino acids form the CDR3, both terminal residues included. The CDR3 loop reads CASSKSRGFTRRI.

Ten or more counts support this clonotype. V gene TRBV13 combines with J gene TRBJ1-4; maybe TRBD1 (6 bases). Per germline, CDR1 PRHDT and CDR2 FYEKMQ (reference sequence). The CDR3 runs to 14 residues. The germline V and J ends were trimmed by 7 bases and 1 base, with 10 bases remaining between them. In DNA form, the CDR3 reads TGTGCCAGCACCCAGGGACAAACTAATGAAAAACTGTTTTTT. Its protein is CASTQGQTNEKLFF.

This clonotype was recorded many times. The rearrangement links TRBV20-1 to TRBJ2-7; possible D gene TRBD1, 6 bases. Per the germline V gene, CDR1 is DFQATT and CDR2 is SNEGSKA (reference sequence). There are 16 residues in the CDR3. Trimming shortened V by 0 bases and J by 0 bases, and 15 bases separated the two germline ends. CDR3 region: CSARDRRGQYSYEQYF. The CDR3 nucleotides read TGCAGTGCTAGAGATCGCAGGGGACAATACTCCTACGAGCAGTACTTC.

This chain links TRBV7-2 with TRBJ2-7; 7 bases map to TRBD2. The CDR3 has 13 residues. V lost 5 bases to trimming and J lost 6 bases; unmatched junction nucleotides: 7. Germline lookup yields CDR1 SGHTA and CDR2 FQGNSA. Written as DNA, the CDR3 is TGTGCCAGCAGCGAACTAGCGAGGGGCGAGCAGTACTTC. It translates to CASSELARGEQYF.

This clonotype was picked up many times. The J gene is TRBJ1-2, the V gene TRBV12-5; the D is unclear. The CDR3 spans 13 residues. Germline CDR1 and CDR2: LGHNT and FRNRAP. The V gene lost 6 bases and the J gene lost 4 bases, with 12 bases spanning the gap. The DNA for the CDR3 is TGTGCTAGTGGCATCGGTGTTAGCTATGGCTACACCTTC. As protein: CASGIGVSYGYTF.

This clonotype was observed many times. The chain carries TRBV20-1 and TRBJ2-3; the match to TRBD2 covers 8 bases. The V gene's germline CDR1 is DFQATT and CDR2 SNEGSKA (reference sequence). The CDR3 spans 16 residues. Germline trimming cut 1 base from V and 2 bases from J; bases unmatched to any gene: 8. This CDR3 reads CSARGSSGGYTDTQYF. In DNA form, the CDR3 reads TGCAGTGCTAGAGGCTCCAGCGGGGGCTACACAGATACGCAGTATTTT.

This clonotype was seen many times. The gene calls are TRBV15 and TRBJ2-7, with 7 bases that match TRBD1. The CDR3 has 14 residues. Germline V lookup: CDR1 LNHNV, CDR2 YYDKDF (reference sequence). After removal of 1 base from V and 2 bases from J, the junction contained 2 bases not matched to a gene. Here the CDR3 DNA reads TGTGCCACCAGCAGAGCCCAGGGGGCCTACGAGCAGTACTTC. Its protein is CATSRAQGAYEQYF.